Included here is one T cell receptor beta chain sequence, with context. The antigen remains undetermined. These data originate in a study of cytomegalovirus exposure and HLA in healthy donors. Study summary: Earlier work reported around 110 million unique TCR beta sequences from 150 million to 200 million T cells. There were 300 to 400 genotyped donors. Of these, about 81% fell in the genetic ancestry cluster associated with self-reported Caucasian donors. Study observations and caveats: TCR beta sequences numbering roughly 18,000 were associated with HLA alleles at 0.05 false discovery rate in a later analysis. Association of a missense DCLRE1C variant with TCR beta V- and J-gene trimming was reported in a later analysis.

13 Jbeta primers and 60 Vbeta primers were used for the PCR. TCRdb keeps only in-frame clones here, not all; method: immunoSEQ multiplex PCR. The data contain about 130,000 clones, approximately 82% of them singletons. Trimming shortened V by 2 bases and J by 6 bases, and 8 bases separated the two germline ends. The CDR3 sequence is 13 residues long. Germline lookup yields CDR1 MNHEY and CDR2 SVGAGI. The chain couples TRBV6-5 to TRBJ2-4, with D perhaps matching TRBD1 (5 bases). The sequenced material came from PBMCs. The TCR comes from a man aged 50 to 60 in good health and CMV-seronegative. The CDR3 spells CASSYPGSNIQYF. CDR3 in DNA: TGTGCCAGCAGTTACCCAGGGTCAAACATTCAGTACTTC.